This entry features one T cell receptor (beta chain) sequence. At least one PBMC sample before ART and at least two after were required. The United States was where all participants with HIV were treated. These data are taken from a study of long-term antiretroviral therapy in people with HIV. With 2 bases removed from V and 6 bases from J, the gap between germline ends came to 7 bases. Germline V gene data show CDR1 as GTSNPN and CDR2 as SVGIG (reference sequence). The CDR3 spans 11 residues. It was version v3.0 of the immunoSEQ assay that was run at survey level. Samples were sequenced targeting roughly 40,000-50,000 T-cell genomes each. Method: immunoSEQ multiplex PCR; TCRdb's copy keeps in-frame clones and lacks some. The data hold about 25,000 clones, with around 79% observed a single time.

This clonotype originated in a man aged 30 to 45 with HIV. This specimen consisted of unsorted PBMCs, obtained 2.1 years after starting antiretroviral therapy. This chain joins TRBV30 and TRBJ1-1; D call uncertain. The CDR3 protein is CAWSLGPEAFF. The CDR3 DNA reads as TGTGCCTGGAGTCTAGGTCCTGAAGCTTTCTTT.